These 2 T cell receptor beta chains share one sample of origin, sequenced in a study of T cells expressing NK-cell markers. After re-calling the 5' RACE reads, TCRdb lists one entry per CDR3 protein, DNA absent. Its listing shows 250,000 to 300,000 distinct CDR3 sequences. Input material: blood T cells: a sorted CD56 or NKG2C T cell subset, CD4+ or CD8+ T cells, or bulk PBMC T cells (not recorded which). These receptors were obtained from a woman between 18 and 70 years old in good health.

This rearrangement joins TRBV30 to TRBJ2-2. Germline V gene sequence: CDR1 GTSNPN, CDR2 SVGIG (reference sequence). There are 13 residues in the CDR3. The CDR3 region is CAWKLTVTGELFF. The variable domain in full, completed from reference TRBV30 and TRBJ2-2, reads SQTIHQWPATLVQPVGSPLSLECTVEGTSNPNLYWYRQAAGRGLQLLFYSVGIGQISSEVPQNLSASRPQDRQFILSSKKLLLSDSGFYLCAWKLTVTGELFFGEGSRLTVL.

This chain uses TRBV11-1 with TRBJ2-1; the TCRdb call, TRBD2, lacks DNA for checking. Germline-derived CDR1 and CDR2 are SGHAT and FQDESV (reference sequence). CDR3 length equals 17 residues. CDR3: CASSFPFGRGDYNEQFF.